Following are 11 T cell receptor beta chains from one sample sequenced in a study of cytomegalovirus exposure and HLA in healthy donors. 60 Vbeta and 13 Jbeta primers were used in PCR. Sequencing was performed with immunoSEQ multiplex PCR; in TCRdb, only in-frame clones are kept and a portion is missing. This table holds about 120,000 clones, about three quarters found once. The sequenced material came from PBMCs. These receptors all stem from a woman in her twenties or thirties in good health and CMV-seropositive.

This clone came up a few times. A junction end diverges from the germline sequence, so it may reflect a read error. The rearrangement joins TRBV6-5 to TRBJ2-7; 7 nucleotides match TRBD1. Germline V gives CDR1 MNHEY, CDR2 SVGAGI. This CDR3 contains 12 residues. CDR3 protein: CASSDFMTGITF. The CDR3 region has the DNA TGTGCCAGCAGTGATTTCATGACAGGGATTACCTTC.

The chain has TRBV28 and TRBJ2-7; 7 nucleotides align to TRBD2. Germline loops: CDR1 MDHEN, CDR2 SYDVKM. This CDR3 has 11 residues. The V segment lost 6 bases and the J segment 10 bases; nucleotides outside the gene matches: 6. The CDR3 is CASRNRLAQYF. The CDR3 DNA reads TGTGCCAGCAGGAATAGACTAGCCCAGTACTTC.

The chain employs TRBV18 and TRBJ2-7; TRBD1 agrees at 7 bases. Unmatched junction bases numbered 5, after V lost 4 bases and J lost 2 bases. Per germline, CDR1 KGHSH and CDR2 LQKENI. The CDR3 contains 14 residues. CDR3 residues: CASSLVGQTYEQYF. The CDR3 coding sequence is TGTGCCAGCTCACTTGTGGGACAGACCTACGAGCAGTACTTC.

This clone was seen once. The chain recombines TRBV5-4 with TRBJ2-7, with a weak D call TRBD1 (6 bases). CDR3 length equals 15 residues. Looked up from germline, CDR1 is SGHNT and CDR2 is YYREEE (reference sequence). The ends were cut back, 2 bases at V and 6 bases at J, with 18 bases in the middle. The CDR3 spells CASSLAVQGKREQYF. CDR3 DNA: TGTGCCAGCAGCTTAGCCGTCCAGGGGAAGCGCGAGCAGTACTTC.

This chain joins TRBV5-1 and TRBJ1-6; TRBD1 aligns across 9 bases. CDR1 is SGHRS, CDR2 YFSETQ, per germline. V trimming: 0 bases; J trimming: 4 bases; junction bases outside the gene matches: 5. The CDR3 loop spans 17 amino acids. The CDR3 coding sequence is TGCGCCAGCAGCTTGGCCGGGACAGGGCAATATAATTCACCCCTCCACTTT. Translating gives CASSLAGTGQYNSPLHF.

This clone was seen only once. This chain connects TRBV6-4 to TRBJ2-3, with 8 bases lining up with TRBD2. Per germline, CDR1 MRHNA and CDR2 SNTAGT. The CDR3 is 16 residues long. After removal of 5 bases from V and 5 bases from J, the junction contained 12 bases not matched to a gene. In DNA form, the CDR3 reads TGTGCCAGCAGTCCTCTCACCGGGACTAGTAGAGATACGCAGTATTTT. Protein: CASSPLTGTSRDTQYF.

CDR3 DNA sequence: TGTGCCAGCAGCTCAGTCAGCCGACAAAACAATGAGCAGTTCTTC. Protein: CASSSVSRQNNEQFF. The chain is built from TRBV11-2 and TRBJ2-1; the D is unclear. The length of the CDR3 is 15 residues. V lost 4 bases and J 5 bases, leaving 15 bases between the germline ends. Germline CDR1 SGHAT, CDR2 FQNNGV.

This chain uses TRBV29-1 with TRBJ2-7; perhaps TRBD1 as D (6 bases). Germline V gene lookup returns CDR1 SQVTM and CDR2 ANQGSEA. The CDR3 has 11 residues. Trimming pared 7 bases from V and 3 bases from J, leaving 10 bases between. The DNA of the CDR3 is TGCAGCGGGACAGACTACTACGAGCAGTACTTC. This translates into CSGTDYYEQYF.

The chain combines TRBV5-1 with TRBJ2-2; D unresolved. V shed 0 bases and J shed 1 base, with 10 bases lying between them. There are 16 residues in the CDR3. The germline gives CDR1 SGHRS, CDR2 YFSETQ. CDR3 DNA: TGCGCCAGCAGCTTGGTACAATTAAAGAACACCGGGGAGCTGTTTTTT. Protein: CASSLVQLKNTGELFF.

The rearrangement joins TRBV27 to TRBJ1-2; 8 bases map to TRBD1. V gave up 2 bases and J gave up 4 bases; unmatched junction bases: 12. Germline CDR1 is MNHEY and CDR2 is SMNVEV (reference sequence). The CDR3 has 17 residues. The DNA of the CDR3 is TGTGCCAGCAGTTTAGGGAAAGACAGGGGAGGTGTCTATGGCTACACCTTC. Its protein is CASSLGKDRGGVYGYTF.

A remark on this clone: At one boundary the junction diverges from the germline segment, which might be a read error. This chain links TRBV7-9 with TRBJ2-1; no firm D call. This CDR3 is 15 amino acids long. The germline gives CDR1 SEHNR, CDR2 FQNEAQ (reference sequence). The CDR3: CSSSLHYRAYNEQFF. For the CDR3, the DNA is TGTTCCAGCAGCTTACACTACCGAGCTTACAATGAGCAGTTCTTC.